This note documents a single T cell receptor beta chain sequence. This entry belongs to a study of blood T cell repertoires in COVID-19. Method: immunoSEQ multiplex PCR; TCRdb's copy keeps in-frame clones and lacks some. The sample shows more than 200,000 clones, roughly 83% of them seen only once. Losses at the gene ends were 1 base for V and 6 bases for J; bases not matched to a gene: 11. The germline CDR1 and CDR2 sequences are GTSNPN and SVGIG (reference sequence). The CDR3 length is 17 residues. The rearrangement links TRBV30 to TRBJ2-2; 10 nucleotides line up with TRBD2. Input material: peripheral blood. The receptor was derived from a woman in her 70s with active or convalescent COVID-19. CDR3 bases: TGTGCCTGGAGTGGCGGTATTGAACTAGCGGGATCCGGGGAGCTGTTTTTT. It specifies CAWSGGIELAGSGELFF. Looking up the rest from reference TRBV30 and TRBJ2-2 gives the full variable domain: SQTIHQWPATLVQPVGSPLSLECTVEGTSNPNLYWYRQAAGRGLQLLFYSVGIGQISSEVPQNLSASRPQDRQFILSSKKLLLSDSGFYLCAWSGGIELAGSGELFFGEGSRLTVL.